Below are 17 T cell receptor beta chains sequenced from a single sample in a study of spatial heterogeneity in lung cancer. TCRdb reprocessed the 5' RACE reads with MiXCR, giving one entry per CDR3 protein. Of 40,000 or so distinct CDR3 sequences in the sample, around 3.3% were seen once. As for time point: sample taken at primary tumor resection. The sample consisted of normal lung tissue next to the tumor, taken at surgery. The receptor set was obtained from a male donor with early-stage non-small cell lung cancer.

In its sample, this clonotype was seen many times. This chain links TRBV29-1 with TRBJ1-3; D is ambiguous. CDR1 SQVTM and CDR2 ANQGSEA come from the germline V gene. This CDR3 contains 13 residues. Trimming took 2 bases from V and 4 from J, leaving 9 bases between them. CDR3 amino acids: CSVEWESGNTIYF. As DNA, the CDR3 is TGCAGCGTTGAATGGGAGTCCGGAAACACCATATATTTT.

This clonotype was counted ten times or more. This sequence joins TRBV7-9 and TRBJ1-6, with a tentative D call TRBD1 (6 bases). The V gene lost 10 bases and the J gene lost 13 bases, with 14 bases spanning the gap. Germline CDR1 reads SEHNR; CDR2 reads FQNEAQ (reference sequence). CDR3 length equals 11 residues. This CDR3 is CAIEPGQPLHF. Written as DNA, the CDR3 is TGTGCCATCGAACCTGGACAGCCCCTCCACTTT.

This clonotype was counted at least ten times. The chain carries TRBV28 and TRBJ2-7; D is unclear. This CDR3 has 12 residues. V was clipped by 5 bases and J by 6 bases, with 11 bases between them. Germline V CDR1 and CDR2: MDHEN, SYDVKM. This CDR3 is CASSGPLPEQYF. CDR3 coding DNA: TGTGCCAGCAGTGGACCCCTCCCCGAGCAGTACTTC.

This clonotype was detected many times. The J gene is TRBJ1-1, the V gene TRBV3-1; a possible D gene is TRBD1 (6 bases). This CDR3 is built from 14 residues. Between the trimmed V and J ends, which lost 4 bases and 4 bases, there was a span of 13 bases. CDR1 is LGHDT and CDR2 is YNNKEL in the germline V gene (reference sequence). The CDR3 sequence: CASSLEGGGTEAFF. As DNA, the CDR3 is TGTGCCAGCAGCCTAGAGGGGGGTGGCACTGAAGCTTTCTTT.

This clonotype has a handful of counts. The gene calls are TRBV11-2 and TRBJ2-2, with TRBD1 identical over 8 bases. Trimming at V came to 8 bases and at J to 5 bases, leaving 10 bases not matched to a gene. From germline, CDR1 is SGHAT and CDR2 FQNNGV. The CDR3 length is 15 residues. CDR3 sequence (DNA): TGTGCCAGCGTAGGACAGGGATGGGGAACCGGGGAGCTGTTTTTT. Amino acids: CASVGQGWGTGELFF.

This clonotype came up many times. This chain connects TRBV6-1 to TRBJ1-2; D remains unclear. V shed 8 bases and J shed 0 bases, with 22 bases lying between them. Germline V lookup: CDR1 MNHNS, CDR2 SASEGT. CDR3 length equals 17 residues. The CDR3 nucleotides read TGTGCCAGCGAGTATATGTTCGGCCAGCGCGCTAACTATGGCTACACCTTC. Its translation: CASEYMFGQRANYGYTF.

There are many counts of this clonotype. The V and J genes are TRBV10-2 and TRBJ2-7; 9 nucleotides line up with TRBD1. The CDR3 covers 15 residues. Trimming took 4 bases from V and 4 from J; bases not matched to a gene: 8. Germline CDR1 and CDR2: WSHSY and SAAADI. The CDR3 DNA reads TGCGCCAGCAGTGTTGCCGGGACAGGGAAGTACGAGCAGTACTTC. Its protein is CASSVAGTGKYEQYF.

This clonotype was observed at least ten times. This chain joins TRBV27 and TRBJ1-5; D is ambiguous. Deletions cut 5 bases from V and 6 bases from J, with 17 bases between. Germline CDR1 MNHEY, CDR2 SMNVEV (reference sequence). The CDR3 consists of 15 residues. CDR3 sequence (DNA): TGTGCCAGCAGTATCAAAGGACTGGGGAGTCAGCCCCAGCATTTT. It translates to CASSIKGLGSQPQHF.

This clonotype has a count of ten or more. The V gene is TRBV28, the J gene TRBJ2-4; tentatively, D is TRBD2 (6 bases). The CDR3 extends over 15 amino acids. The germline V and J ends were trimmed by 6 bases and 1 base, with 13 bases remaining between them. Germline CDR1 MDHEN, CDR2 SYDVKM. The CDR3 nucleotides read TGTGCCAGCAGACCATCGGGAGTGGCCAAAAACATTCAGTACTTC. Translating it yields CASRPSGVAKNIQYF.

This clonotype has at least ten counts. This sequence joins TRBV4-2 and TRBJ1-5; no reliable D call. The germline V gene encodes CDR1 LGHNA and CDR2 YNFKEQ. The CDR3 extends over 15 amino acids. The V and J ends lost 4 bases and 0 bases respectively, with 10 bases between them. The CDR3 sequence is CASSPSRGSNQPQHF. The CDR3 bases are TGTGCCAGCAGCCCCTCCCGGGGTAGCAATCAGCCCCAGCATTTT.

This clonotype was seen ten or more times. The CDR3 DNA sequence: TGTGCCAGCACCTATTGGGACAGCCCAAGAAGTGGAAACACCATATATTTT. Translated, it gives CASTYWDSPRSGNTIYF. The chain employs TRBV12-3 or TRBV12-4 and TRBJ1-3, with 7 bases fitting TRBD1. V dropped 7 bases and J dropped 3; count of bases not matched to a gene: 15. The CDR3 is made up of 17 amino acids.

This clonotype was counted ten times or more. The chain employs TRBV27 and TRBJ1-5; D is perhaps TRBD1 (5 bases). The germline gives CDR1 MNHEY, CDR2 SMNVEV (reference sequence). Between the trimmed V and J ends, which lost 3 bases and 2 bases, there was a span of 11 bases. The CDR3 has 15 amino acids. The CDR3 DNA sequence: TGTGCCAGCAGTTTCGGCACAGGACGCAATCAGCCCCAGCATTTT. Translation gives CASSFGTGRNQPQHF.

This clonotype was detected only a few times. The rearrangement links TRBV5-1 to TRBJ2-7; the D gene could be TRBD1 or TRBD2 (6 bases each). CDR3 length equals 14 residues. Germline CDR1 and CDR2: SGHRS and YFSETQ. With 4 bases removed from V and 1 base from J, the gap between germline ends came to 12 bases. The CDR3 DNA reads TGCGCCAGCAGCCTGGGGGGCGCGTCCTACGAGCAGTACTTC. Protein product: CASSLGGASYEQYF.

Many counts were recorded for this clonotype. The chain recombines TRBV28 with TRBJ1-5; D is possibly TRBD1 (6 bases). Deletions cut 9 bases from V and 5 bases from J, with 11 bases between. The CDR3 has 12 residues. Germline CDR1 reads MDHEN; CDR2 reads SYDVKM. CDR3 in amino acids: CASHRVDQPQHF. CDR3 nucleotide sequence: TGTGCCAGTCACAGGGTGGATCAGCCCCAGCATTTT.

The sample holds many counts of this clonotype. This chain joins TRBV5-1 and TRBJ1-2; D may be TRBD1 (6 bases). The CDR3 runs 14 residues. The V end lost 4 bases, the J end lost 6 bases, and 16 bases lay between the germline ends. Germline CDR1 and CDR2: SGHRS and YFSETQ. The CDR3 here is CASSPQGSVDGYTF. CDR3 in DNA: TGCGCCAGCAGCCCACAGGGTTCTGTGGATGGCTACACCTTC.

This clonotype was counted ten times or more. The genes are TRBV9 and TRBJ1-6; D not resolved. There are 16 residues in the CDR3. Germline CDR1 reads SGDLS; CDR2 reads YYNGEE. Deletions cut 1 base from V and 7 bases from J, with 15 bases between. The CDR3 DNA is TGTGCCAGCAGCGTAAACCCAGCAGGCACAAATTCACCCCTCCACTTT. Translated, it gives CASSVNPAGTNSPLHF.

This clonotype was detected ten times or more. The chain joins TRBV4-3 to TRBJ1-5, with D hard to call. V lost 0 bases, J lost 4 bases, and 13 bases lay in between. The CDR3 runs to 16 residues. Germline lookup yields CDR1 LGHNA and CDR2 YSLEER. CDR3 sequence reads: CASSQDWPDLNQPQHF. The CDR3 DNA is TGCGCCAGCAGCCAAGATTGGCCCGACCTTAATCAGCCCCAGCATTTT.